The T cell receptor beta chain under discussion was sequenced for a study of blood T cell repertoires in COVID-19. The overall study: T cells, B-cell-depleted T cells, or PBMCs supplied cDNA or gDNA.

The germline gives CDR1 SGHTA, CDR2 FQGNSA. The germline V and J ends were trimmed by 1 base and 4 bases, with 13 bases remaining between them. The CDR3 runs to 15 residues. Data came from immunoSEQ multiplex PCR; TCRdb stores just in-frame clones and leaves some out. The profile shows about 270,000 clones, roughly 85% of them singletons. This TCR was sampled from a human donor in a cohort sampled during active COVID-19. V and J are TRBV7-2 and TRBJ1-2, with a possible D match to TRBD1 (5 bases). The specimen sequenced was peripheral blood. CDR3 loop: CASSLDFPGSYGYTF. In DNA form, the CDR3 reads TGTGCCAGCAGCTTAGACTTTCCAGGGTCCTATGGCTACACCTTC.